This entry is about one TCR beta chain. This clonotype occurred many times. Its recognized antigen is unknown. Nothing much larger sits one base from this clone, and base qualities are not available. These data originate in a study of early T cells in non-severe SARS-CoV-2 infection (dated by TCRdb to the early 2020s). General notes on the study: Bulk RNA from unsorted whole blood was used for TCR sequencing, so alpha and beta chains could not be paired.

A case-control design nested within a healthcare worker cohort in London, UK, was used, with weekly nasopharyngeal swab PCR tests and blood sampling performed. Healthcare workers were recruited between 23 and 31 March 2020, during the week of the UK lockdown, and were followed weekly for up to roughly 15 weeks. The cysteine opens and the phenylalanine closes a CDR3 of 14 amino acids. The CDR3 DNA has 42 bases and is translated from base 1. The germline V gene provides CDR1 SGHRS and CDR2 YFSETQ. V gives up 3 bases and J gives up 5 bases, and the segment between their germline ends measures 11 bases. Libraries were prepared through 5' RACE. Sequencing was carried out with a NextSeq 500. The TCR library protocol attached unique molecular identifiers to individual cDNA molecules to correct for sequencing error and PCR bias. Sequencing covered both TCR alpha and beta chains, and within each sample the abundances of alpha and beta sequences were tightly co-correlated. The published analysis was carried out like this. Decombinator V4 was used to annotate the V gene, J gene and CDR3 of the TCR sequences. TCRs were defined as expanded if a significant change between any two time points was detected under a Poisson model with p below 0.0001. Abundances of TCRs were expressed as counts per million after normalisation to the total number of TCRs sequenced in each sample. TRAV1-2 paired with TRAJ12, TRAJ20 or TRAJ33 defined MAIT TCRs, while TRAV10 paired with TRAJ18 defined iNKT TCRs. VDJdb, accessed 1 November 2021, was searched for CMV, EBV and SARS-CoV-2 annotated TCRs, excluding TCRs annotated for multiple antigens. Clones were called with MiXCR by TCRdb after fastp trimmed the public reads at Q25, and only in-frame beta chains were retained. Rows are unified per CDR3 protein, each entry keeping the most common DNA and genes. The V and J calls, along with clone size, are taken from TCRdb and not from the paper's own processing. Counted in this sample were about 33,000 distinct CDR3 sequences; approximately 5.2% of them appeared once. The ten top clones hold over 10% of the sample.

Results and caveats for the whole study, not just this receptor: VDJdb matching was skewed toward anti-spike CD8 responses and likely underestimated virus-specific expansions, missing private and CD4 specificities.

The receptor was derived from an adult who was a healthcare worker with PCR-confirmed SARS-CoV-2 infection or an uninfected control (not recorded which). The receptor chain draws on TRBV5-1 and TRBJ1-4; the D gene is not confidently resolved. Sequencing was done on a sample of whole blood. The sequence in DNA is TGCGCCAGCAGCTGGGCGGACGCGAATGAAAAACTGTTTTTT. Protein translation: CASSWADANEKLFF.